The next 30 T cell receptor beta chains were all read from a single sample in a study of blood T cell repertoires in COVID-19. The table came from immunoSEQ multiplex PCR; TCRdb's copy has only in-frame clones and leaves some out. The table lists about 64,000 clones, approximately 91% of them singletons. Material for sequencing was peripheral blood. These receptors all stem from a human donor in a cohort sampled during active COVID-19.

The chain has TRBV5-4 and TRBJ2-7; 11 bases are shared with TRBD2. Germline V gene data show CDR1 as SGHNT and CDR2 as YYREEE (reference sequence). This CDR3 comprises 17 residues. The V and J ends lost 0 bases and 2 bases, in that order; junction bases with no gene match: 7. CDR3 residues: CASSLGGLAGLTYEQYF. The CDR3 coding sequence is TGTGCCAGCAGCTTGGGTGGACTAGCGGGTTTGACCTACGAGCAGTACTTC. Full variable domain (rest looked up from reference TRBV5-4 and TRBJ2-7): ETGVTQSPTHLIKTRGQQVTLRCSSQSGHNTVSWYQQALGQGPQFIFQYYREEENGRGNFPPRFSGLQFPNYSSELNVNALELDDSALYLCASSLGGLAGLTYEQYFGPGTRLTVT.

The chain joins TRBV2 to TRBJ2-1, with a weak D call TRBD1 (6 bases). Germline loops: CDR1 SNHLY, CDR2 FYNNEI. V gave up 6 bases and J gave up 8 bases, with 20 bases separating them. The CDR3 is made up of 15 amino acids. DNA of the CDR3: TGTGCCAGCAGAGAGGGACCTACAGGGACCCATGAGCAGTTCTTC. Amino acid sequence: CASREGPTGTHEQFF.

This chain joins TRBV28 and TRBJ2-5; TRBD2 is a possible D gene (5 bases). The germline V gene encodes CDR1 MDHEN and CDR2 SYDVKM. The germline V and J ends were trimmed by 3 bases and 6 bases, with 14 bases remaining between them. CDR3 length: 14 residues. CDR3 loop: CASSLRRQRQTQYF. The CDR3 DNA is TGTGCCAGCAGTTTGAGGAGGCAGAGGCAGACCCAGTACTTC.

J is TRBJ1-2 and V is TRBV5-1; TRBD1 might be the D (6 bases). Between the trimmed V and J ends, which lost 0 bases and 3 bases, there was a span of 6 bases. This CDR3 is built from 13 residues. CDR1 and CDR2 (germline): SGHRS, YFSETQ. The chain's CDR3 is CASSLAGDYGYTF. CDR3 nucleotides: TGCGCCAGCAGCTTGGCAGGGGACTATGGCTACACCTTC.

J is TRBJ2-2 and V is TRBV5-4; tentatively, D is TRBD2 (5 bases). CDR3 length: 15 amino acids. Germline-derived CDR1 and CDR2 are SGHNT and YYREEE (reference sequence). Between the trimmed V and J ends, which lost 2 bases and 0 bases, there was a span of 8 bases. Here the CDR3 reads CASSFPGSNTGELFF. In DNA form, the CDR3 reads TGTGCCAGCAGCTTTCCGGGATCGAACACCGGGGAGCTGTTTTTT.

The chain links TRBV9 to TRBJ2-3, with 7 bases aligning to TRBD2. Germline CDR1 SGDLS, CDR2 YYNGEE. V gave up 4 bases and J gave up 5 bases; unmatched junction bases: 10. The CDR3 spans 15 residues. CDR3 amino acids: CASSSGTKSIDTQYF. In nucleotides, the CDR3 is TGTGCCAGCAGCTCCGGGACTAAGTCAATAGATACGCAGTATTTT. The full variable domain, in which reference TRBV9 and TRBJ2-3 provide the parts outside the CDR3, is DSGVTQTPKHLITATGQRVTLRCSPRSGDLSVYWYQQSLDQGLQFLIQYYNGEERAKGNILERFSAQQFPDLHSELNLSSLELGDSALYFCASSSGTKSIDTQYFGPGTRLTVL.

CDR3 coding DNA: TGTGCCAGCAGCCTTACTAGGGACAATGAGCAGTTCTTC. The encoded protein is CASSLTRDNEQFF. The chain is built from TRBV7-9 and TRBJ2-1; D is perhaps TRBD2 (5 bases). Germline V gene lookup returns CDR1 SEHNR and CDR2 FQNEAQ (reference sequence). This CDR3 is 13 amino acids long. Trimming shortened V by 5 bases and J by 5 bases, and 10 bases separated the two germline ends.

The rearrangement joins TRBV10-3 to TRBJ1-5; D is perhaps TRBD1 (6 bases). The CDR3 has 12 residues. Germline lookup yields CDR1 ENHRY and CDR2 SYGVKD. Trimming removed 2 bases at V and 8 bases at J, with 7 bases between. The CDR3 coding sequence is TGTGCCATCAGTGAGCCAGGGGAGCCCCAGCATTTT. Its protein is CAISEPGEPQHF.

The chain carries TRBV11-2 and TRBJ2-2; possibly TRBD2 for D (5 bases). Germline CDR1 is SGHAT and CDR2 is FQNNGV. Trimming took 2 bases from V and 5 from J, leaving 15 bases between them. This CDR3 has 16 residues. The CDR3 DNA follows: TGTGCCAGCAGCTTAATATCCGGGGATCGAACCGGGGAGCTGTTTTTT. The encoded protein is CASSLISGDRTGELFF.

The V and J genes are TRBV13 and TRBJ1-6, with TRBD1 identical over 7 bases. The ends lost 4 bases at V and 4 bases at J; junction bases unmatched: 7. The CDR3 runs 16 residues. Germline CDR1 and CDR2: PRHDT and FYEKMQ (reference sequence). Here the CDR3 reads CASSSGTARYNSPLHF. CDR3 DNA sequence: TGTGCCAGCAGCTCCGGGACAGCCAGATATAATTCACCCCTCCACTTT.

The chain uses TRBV9 and TRBJ2-5; D is uncertain. The germline V gene has CDR1 SGDLS and CDR2 YYNGEE. V was cut by 4 bases and J by 3 bases, with 7 bases left in between. The CDR3 runs 12 residues. For the CDR3, the DNA is TGTGCCAGCAGCTTCCAGGAAGAGACCCAGTACTTC. This gives the protein CASSFQEETQYF. Variable domain in full (rest from reference TRBV9 and TRBJ2-5): DSGVTQTPKHLITATGQRVTLRCSPRSGDLSVYWYQQSLDQGLQFLIQYYNGEERAKGNILERFSAQQFPDLHSELNLSSLELGDSALYFCASSFQEETQYFGPGTRLLVL.

The chain has TRBV5-6 and TRBJ2-2; D might be TRBD1 (5 bases). The CDR3 is 14 amino acids. Germline CDR1 and CDR2: SGHDT and YYEEEE. V gave up 4 bases and J gave up 7 bases, with 14 bases separating them. The CDR3 coding sequence is TGTGCCAGCAGCCCCGGACAAAGGGGCGGGGAGCTGTTTTTT. Its protein is CASSPGQRGGELFF.

This chain joins TRBV19 and TRBJ2-4, with TRBD2 matching over 8 bases. Germline CDR1 and CDR2: LNHDA and SQIVND (reference sequence). This CDR3 is built from 13 residues. The trim removed 3 bases at V and 8 bases at J, leaving 3 bases unmatched. CDR3 coding DNA: TGTGCCAGTAGTATGCGGGGGGTCGACATTCAGTACTTC. Translating gives CASSMRGVDIQYF. The full variable domain, completed using reference TRBV19 and TRBJ2-4, is DGGITQSPKYLFRKEGQNVTLSCEQNLNHDAMYWYRQDPGQGLRLIYYSQIVNDFQKGDIAEGYSVSREKKESFPLTVTSAQKNPTAFYLCASSMRGVDIQYFGAGTRLSVL.

The genes are TRBV7-9 and TRBJ2-1; TRBD2 matches 15 bases. CDR1 SEHNR and CDR2 FQNEAQ come from the germline V gene (reference sequence). V lost 3 bases, J lost 3 bases, and 6 bases stayed unmatched. The CDR3 covers 18 residues. The CDR3 sequence: CASSFRTSGRAGYNEQFF. CDR3 DNA sequence: TGTGCCAGCAGCTTCCGGACTAGCGGGAGGGCCGGCTACAATGAGCAGTTCTTC.

The V gene is TRBV5-8, the J gene TRBJ1-2; 10 bases fit TRBD1. This CDR3 contains 12 residues. The V and J ends lost 9 bases and 4 bases, in that order; junction bases with no gene match: 3. From germline, CDR1 is SGHTS and CDR2 YDEGEE. The CDR3 DNA sequence: TGTGCCACGACAGGGGGCCTCTATGGCTACACCTTC. It yields the protein CATTGGLYGYTF. Full variable domain (missing parts from reference TRBV5-8 and TRBJ1-2): EAGVTQSPTHLIKTRGQQATLRCSPISGHTSVYWYQQALGLGLQFLLWYDEGEERNRGNFPPRFSGRQFPNYSSELNVNALELEDSALYLCATTGGLYGYTFGSGTRLTVV.

V usage is TRBV4-1 and J usage is TRBJ2-3; 12 bases agree with TRBD2. Losses at the gene ends were 0 bases for V and 0 bases for J; bases not matched to a gene: 1. The V gene's germline CDR1 is MGHRA and CDR2 YSYEKL. The CDR3 sequence is 17 residues long. The CDR3 coding sequence is TGCGCCAGCAGCCAAGATGGGACTAGCGGGAGCACAGATACGCAGTATTTT. This translates into CASSQDGTSGSTDTQYF.

The gene calls are TRBV3-1 (or the pseudogene TRBV3-2) and TRBJ1-5; D is undetermined. CDR1 is LGHDT, CDR2 YNNKEL, per germline (reference sequence). The CDR3 consists of 13 residues. Trimming took off 2 bases at V and 4 bases at J, with 6 bases between the two ends. DNA for the CDR3: TGTGCCAGCAGCCAATCCCCGAATCAGCCCCAGCATTTT. This sequence encodes CASSQSPNQPQHF.

The V gene is TRBV10-1, the J gene TRBJ1-5; maybe TRBD1 (6 bases). V lost 3 bases and J lost 7, with 10 bases in between. Germline CDR1 and CDR2: WNHNN and SYGVQD (reference sequence). The CDR3 length is 13 residues. The CDR3 DNA follows: TGCGCCAGCAGTGATGGGGGCATGCAGCCCCAGCATTTT. This codes for CASSDGGMQPQHF.

In DNA form, the CDR3 reads TGTGCCACCAGCGACTACCAGGGGTTTGGTGAAGCTTTCTTT. It encodes CATSDYQGFGEAFF. This chain links TRBV15 with TRBJ1-1; D is possibly TRBD1 (6 bases). Between the trimmed V and J ends, which lost 5 bases and 7 bases, there was a span of 17 bases. CDR1 LNHNV and CDR2 YYDKDF come from the germline V gene (reference sequence). The CDR3 covers 14 residues.

This chain connects TRBV28 to TRBJ2-5; 9 bases map to TRBD1. V trimming: 8 bases; J trimming: 4 bases; junction bases outside the gene matches: 11. The CDR3 has 15 residues. The germline V gene has CDR1 MDHEN and CDR2 SYDVKM. DNA for the CDR3: TGTGCCAGCGGATCCTGGGACAGGGCCAGAGAGACCCAGTACTTC. It is translated as CASGSWDRARETQYF.

Concerning this clone itself: At one boundary the junction diverges from the germline segment, which might be a read error. The chain links TRBV5-6 to TRBJ2-7; TRBD2 aligns across 8 bases. Germline loops: CDR1 SGHDT, CDR2 YYEEEE. The CDR3 spans 14 residues. The CDR3 nucleotides read TGTGCCAGCAGCTTGGGGACTAGCAAATCCCCCCTGCACTTC. It translates to CASSLGTSKSPLHF.

CDR3 protein: CARRTSGTTYEQYF. CDR3 bases: TGTGCCAGGCGTACTAGCGGGACCACCTACGAGCAGTACTTC. The J gene is TRBJ2-7, the V gene TRBV19; 10 bases are shared with TRBD2. CDR3 length: 14 residues. The V segment lost 9 bases and the J segment 2 bases; nucleotides outside the gene matches: 7. Per the germline V gene, CDR1 is LNHDA and CDR2 is SQIVND (reference sequence).

V is TRBV7-2 and J is TRBJ2-5, with TRBD1 matching 9 bases. With 1 base clipped from V and 4 bases from J, the junction kept 4 bases outside the gene matches. This CDR3 contains 15 residues. Germline V gene lookup returns CDR1 SGHTA and CDR2 FQGNSA. This chain's CDR3 is CASSLGTGVGETQYF. DNA for the CDR3: TGTGCCAGCAGCTTAGGGACAGGGGTTGGAGAGACCCAGTACTTC.

CDR3 bases: TGTGCCACCCGGGGTAGCGGATCCTACGAGCAGTACTTC. Amino acid sequence: CATRGSGSYEQYF. The chain is built from TRBV6-5 and TRBJ2-7; TRBD2 might be the D (6 bases). The length of the CDR3 is 13 residues. The V end was cut by 10 bases, the J end by 1 base, with 14 bases between. Germline CDR1 reads MNHEY; CDR2 reads SVGAGI.

The V call is TRBV12-3 or TRBV12-4, the J call TRBJ2-5; D remains unclear. The CDR3 sequence is 13 residues long. V was trimmed by 3 bases and J by 3 bases, leaving 8 bases between them. The CDR3 region has the DNA TGTGCCAGCAGTTTGTCCCAGGAAGAGACCCAGTACTTC. It yields the protein CASSLSQEETQYF.

CDR3 loop: CASSQGGSEYEQYF. The DNA for the CDR3 is TGCGCCAGCAGCCAGGGGGGTTCAGAATACGAGCAGTACTTC. The rearrangement links TRBV4-3 to TRBJ2-7; TRBD2 might be the D (6 bases). This CDR3 has 14 amino acids. With 3 bases removed from V and 4 bases from J, the gap between germline ends came to 13 bases. Per germline, CDR1 LGHNA and CDR2 YSLEER.

V gene TRBV5-4 combines with J gene TRBJ2-7, with D possibly matching TRBD1 (6 bases). V was cut by 2 bases and J by 5 bases, with 14 bases left in between. The CDR3 sequence is 14 residues long. The germline V gene has CDR1 SGHNT and CDR2 YYREEE (reference sequence). This CDR3 reads CASSLGQGFNEQYF. The CDR3 coding sequence is TGTGCCAGCAGCTTAGGCCAGGGGTTCAACGAGCAGTACTTC.

The rearrangement links TRBV28 to TRBJ1-6, with TRBD1 identical over 7 bases. Germline-derived CDR1 and CDR2 are MDHEN and SYDVKM. The CDR3 has 16 residues. Trimming removed 3 bases from V and 7 bases from J; junction bases left unmatched: 9. DNA of the CDR3: TGTGCCAGCAGTTTGGCGGGGACAGAGCTGAATTCACCCCTCCACTTT. Its translation is CASSLAGTELNSPLHF.

V is TRBV24-1 and J is TRBJ1-5; no reliable D call. Germline CDR1 KGHDR, CDR2 SFDVKD. The CDR3 covers 13 residues. Deletions cut 4 bases from V and 8 bases from J, with 11 bases between. For the CDR3, the DNA is TGTGCCACCAGTGAACATTCCACCGAGCCCCAGCATTTT. Protein sequence: CATSEHSTEPQHF.

The V call is TRBV5-6, the J call TRBJ2-7, with 8 bases fitting TRBD1. Germline V lookup: CDR1 SGHDT, CDR2 YYEEEE. The CDR3 is 13 amino acids. V trimming: 5 bases; J trimming: 3 bases; junction bases outside the gene matches: 4. In nucleotides, the CDR3 is TGTGCCAGCAGGCATACAGGGGGCTACGAGCAGTACTTC. Protein sequence: CASRHTGGYEQYF. The full variable domain, its missing parts supplied by reference TRBV5-6 and TRBJ2-7, is DAGVTQSPTHLIKTRGQQVTLRCSPKSGHDTVSWYQQALGQGPQFIFQYYEEEERQRGNFPDRFSGHQFPNYSSELNVNALLLGDSALYLCASRHTGGYEQYFGPGTRLTVT.